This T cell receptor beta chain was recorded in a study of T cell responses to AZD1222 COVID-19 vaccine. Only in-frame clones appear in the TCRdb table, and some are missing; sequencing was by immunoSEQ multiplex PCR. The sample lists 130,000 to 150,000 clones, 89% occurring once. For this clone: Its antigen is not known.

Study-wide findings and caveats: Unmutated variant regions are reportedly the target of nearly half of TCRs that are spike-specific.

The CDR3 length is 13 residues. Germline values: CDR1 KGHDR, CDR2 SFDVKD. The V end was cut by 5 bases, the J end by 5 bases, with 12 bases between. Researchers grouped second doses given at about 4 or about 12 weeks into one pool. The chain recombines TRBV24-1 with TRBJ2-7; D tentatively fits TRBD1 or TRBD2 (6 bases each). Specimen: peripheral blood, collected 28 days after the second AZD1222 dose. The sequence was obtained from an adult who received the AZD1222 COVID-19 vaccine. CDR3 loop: CATSGRGANEQYF. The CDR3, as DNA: TGTGCCACCAGTGGAAGGGGGGCGAACGAGCAGTACTTC.